These 16 T cell receptor beta chains were all obtained from the same sample, sequenced in a study of CD8 T cells in Susac syndrome. With random hexamers, 0.5 to 1 ug RNA was reverse transcribed. TCRdb processed the immunoSEQ multiplex PCR reads anew with MiXCR; each CDR3 protein has one entry. This sample yields 160,000 or so distinct CDR3 sequences, of which roughly 94% are seen a single time; about 0.094% belongs to the top ten. The source material was CD4+ T cells from PBMCs. Receptors originate from a human donor with multiple sclerosis.

The V gene is TRBV27, the J gene TRBJ1-1, with D possibly being TRBD1 (6 bases). The length of the CDR3 is 14 residues. The germline V gene has CDR1 MNHEY and CDR2 SMNVEV (reference sequence). Trimming cost V 5 bases and J 2 bases, with 12 bases left between them. CDR3 protein: CASSHRELNTEAFF. CDR3 DNA: TGTGCCAGCAGTCACAGGGAACTTAACACTGAAGCTTTCTTT.

The chain recombines TRBV20-1 with TRBJ1-1; TRBD1 matches at 7 bases. V lost 5 bases, J lost 8 bases, and 8 bases stayed unmatched. The CDR3 length is 12 residues. CDR1 and CDR2 (germline): DFQATT, SNEGSKA (reference sequence). In DNA, the CDR3 is TGCAGTGCTTTTCAAGGACAGGCAGAAGCTTTCTTT. Encoded protein: CSAFQGQAEAFF.

This chain uses TRBV4-3 with TRBJ1-3; D remains unclear. This CDR3 is 15 amino acids long. CDR1 is LGHNA, CDR2 YSLEER, per germline. V was clipped by 1 base and J by 2 bases, with 9 bases between them. In nucleotides, the CDR3 is TGCGCCAGCAGCCAAGCGTTAGGCACTGGAAACACCATATATTTT. As protein: CASSQALGTGNTIYF.

V is TRBV20-1 and J is TRBJ2-7; D call uncertain. Trimming removed 3 bases from V and 1 base from J, with 13 bases in between. This CDR3 is built from 14 residues. Germline loops: CDR1 DFQATT, CDR2 SNEGSKA (reference sequence). The CDR3 DNA follows: TGCAGTGCTAGTCAAACGTTCAGGTCCTACGAGCAGTACTTC. Translation: CSASQTFRSYEQYF.

As regards this clonotype: One end of the junction does not line up with germline, which may come from a read error. J is TRBJ2-1 and V is TRBV5-1; TRBD1 aligns across 7 bases. The germline gives CDR1 SGHRS, CDR2 YFSETQ. The length of the CDR3 is 12 residues. CDR3 loop: CASSESRQGRVF. Here the CDR3 DNA reads TGCGCCAGCAGCGAAAGCCGACAGGGCCGGGTCTTC.

V usage is TRBV14 and J usage is TRBJ2-5; D remains ambiguous. Germline V lookup: CDR1 SGHDN, CDR2 FVKESK. CDR3 length: 15 amino acids. With 0 bases removed from V and 7 bases from J, the gap between germline ends came to 15 bases. DNA for the CDR3: TGTGCCAGCAGCCAAGAATATTCCCGGACGAGGACCCAGTACTTC. It is translated as CASSQEYSRTRTQYF.

This chain connects TRBV15 to TRBJ2-1, with D perhaps assigned TRBD1 or TRBD2 (5 bases each). The CDR3 sequence is 16 residues long. V dropped 5 bases and J dropped 7 bases, with 21 bases sitting between them. Germline CDR1 reads LNHNV; CDR2 reads YYDKDF (reference sequence). The CDR3 DNA sequence: TGTGCCACCAGCCCAGGTCGGGACGTAAGGGCAAATGAGCAGTTCTTC. Encoded protein: CATSPGRDVRANEQFF.

This clonotype was seen only a few times. This chain links TRBV13 with TRBJ1-3; TRBD1 aligns across 8 bases. The trim removed 5 bases at V and 4 bases at J, leaving 1 base unmatched. The CDR3 totals 13 residues. Germline V gives CDR1 PRHDT, CDR2 FYEKMQ (reference sequence). CDR3 in DNA: TGTGCCAGCAGCCAGGGGGCCGGAAACACCATATATTTT. It yields the protein CASSQGAGNTIYF.

The rearrangement joins TRBV29-1 to TRBJ1-1; 7 bases agree with TRBD1. This CDR3 comprises 13 residues. V lost 6 bases to trimming and J lost 1 base; unmatched junction nucleotides: 5. Germline V CDR1 and CDR2: SQVTM, ANQGSEA. CDR3: CSVNRDRNTEAFF. The CDR3 DNA reads as TGCAGCGTCAATAGGGACAGGAACACTGAAGCTTTCTTT.

This chain connects TRBV4-2 to TRBJ2-4; D may be TRBD2 (6 bases). The V end was cut by 5 bases, the J end by 3 bases, with 8 bases between. Germline V gene data show CDR1 as LGHNA and CDR2 as YNFKEQ. The CDR3 sequence is 13 residues long. The CDR3: CASSGGGKNIQYF. As DNA, the CDR3 is TGTGCCAGCAGCGGGGGAGGCAAAAACATTCAGTACTTC.

The chain has TRBV24-1 and TRBJ1-5; D is undetermined. Trimming took 3 bases from V and 2 from J, leaving 10 bases between them. Germline lookup yields CDR1 KGHDR and CDR2 SFDVKD. The CDR3 contains 15 residues. CDR3 nucleotides: TGTGCCACCAGTGATGCGAGGCTGGGCAATCAGCCCCAGCATTTT. It is translated as CATSDARLGNQPQHF.

The genes are TRBV5-1 and TRBJ1-1, with a tentative D call TRBD1 (5 bases). V lost 0 bases and J 3 bases, leaving 6 bases between the germline ends. CDR1 SGHRS and CDR2 YFSETQ come from the germline V gene. The CDR3 length is 13 residues. CDR3 coding DNA: TGCGCCAGCAGCTTGGGAGGGGACACTGAAGCTTTCTTT. Its protein product is CASSLGGDTEAFF.

This chain links TRBV20-1 with TRBJ2-1, with TRBD1 identical over 8 bases. The germline V gene has CDR1 DFQATT and CDR2 SNEGSKA (reference sequence). V lost 6 bases, J lost 6 bases, and 13 bases stayed unmatched. CDR3 size: 15 residues. The CDR3 DNA is TGCAGTGCGAGATCTAGGACAGGGACGATCAATGAGCAGTTCTTC. Amino acid sequence: CSARSRTGTINEQFF.

The rearrangement joins TRBV12-3 or TRBV12-4 to TRBJ1-5, with D possibly being TRBD1 (5 bases). The CDR3 is 15 amino acids. Trimming removed 8 bases at V and 0 bases at J, with 14 bases between. CDR3 in DNA: TGTGCCAGCGGGGACCACGGAGGTAGCAATCAGCCCCAGCATTTT. This gives the protein CASGDHGGSNQPQHF.

V gene TRBV10-2 combines with J gene TRBJ2-7; D may be TRBD2 (5 bases). The CDR3 runs to 15 residues. Per the germline V gene, CDR1 is WSHSY and CDR2 is SAAADI. Between the trimmed V and J ends, which lost 3 bases and 4 bases, there was a span of 16 bases. CDR3 sequence reads: CASSDISGEGYEQYF. CDR3 bases: TGCGCCAGCAGTGATATTTCCGGGGAAGGTTACGAGCAGTACTTC.

The rearrangement links TRBV7-9 to TRBJ1-1, with a weak D call TRBD1 (5 bases). CDR1 SEHNR and CDR2 FQNEAQ come from the germline V gene (reference sequence). The CDR3 is made up of 12 amino acids. With 8 bases removed from V and 5 bases from J, the gap between germline ends came to 12 bases. The CDR3 spells CASAPRGTEAFF. The CDR3 DNA follows: TGTGCCAGCGCCCCGCGGGGGACTGAAGCTTTCTTT.